Here is one T cell receptor beta chain with its context. The antigen remains unidentified. This sample stems from a study of T cells in localized non-small cell lung cancer. Study-wide points: Adjacent uninvolved lung had the highest clonality, suggesting focused antigen responses.

With 4 bases removed from V and 1 base from J, the gap between germline ends came to 12 bases. Germline loops: CDR1 SGHRS, CDR2 YFSETQ. The length of the CDR3 is 14 residues. The method was immunoSEQ multiplex PCR; TCRdb's version includes in-frame clones alone and lacks a portion of them. The data contain tens of thousands of clones, 65% to 85% of them singletons. The source was peripheral blood mononuclear cells, collected before any cancer treatment. The receptor was isolated from a man aged 35 to 69 with stage III lung adenocarcinoma. The chain carries TRBV5-1 and TRBJ2-7; tentatively, D is TRBD1 (6 bases). The DNA for the CDR3 is TGCGCCAGCAGCGGCCGGACAGCTTCCTACGAGCAGTACTTC. It yields the protein CASSGRTASYEQYF.